This entry lists 21 T cell receptor beta chains sequenced from one sample in a study of OX40 agonist ivuxolimab in advanced cancers. TCRdb's copy holds only in-frame clones and misses some; the assay was immunoSEQ multiplex PCR. The table lists about 100,000 clones, about 91% of them singletons. The source was CD4+ or CD8+ T cells sorted from blood, collected in a trial of the OX40 agonist ivuxolimab. These receptors all stem from an adult with an advanced solid tumor such as melanoma, head and neck, liver or kidney cancer.

The genes are TRBV5-6 and TRBJ1-1; D gene unclear. The germline gives CDR1 SGHDT, CDR2 YYEEEE. The CDR3 totals 14 residues. The ends were cut back, 0 bases at V and 1 base at J, with 7 bases in the middle. CDR3 residues: CASSLGRRNTEAFF. In DNA form, the CDR3 reads TGTGCCAGCAGCTTGGGTCGACGGAACACTGAAGCTTTCTTT.

V and J are TRBV30 and TRBJ1-5; D is possibly TRBD1 (6 bases). The CDR3 is 16 amino acids. Between the trimmed V and J ends, which lost 1 base and 6 bases, there was a span of 19 bases. CDR1 is GTSNPN and CDR2 is SVGIG in the germline V gene (reference sequence). CDR3 region: CAWSAPIGRGPQPQHF. The DNA for the CDR3 is TGTGCCTGGAGTGCCCCCATCGGGCGGGGGCCTCAGCCCCAGCATTTT. Together with reference TRBV30 and TRBJ1-5, the CDR3 gives the full variable domain: SQTIHQWPATLVQPVGSPLSLECTVEGTSNPNLYWYRQAAGRGLQLLFYSVGIGQISSEVPQNLSASRPQDRQFILSSKKLLLSDSGFYLCAWSAPIGRGPQPQHFGDGTRLSIL.

This clone is a singleton in its sample. This sequence joins TRBV18 and TRBJ2-2; D call uncertain. This CDR3 is 15 amino acids long. Germline CDR1 is KGHSH and CDR2 is LQKENI. V was trimmed by 0 bases and J by 4 bases, leaving 9 bases between them. The DNA for the CDR3 is TGTGCCAGCTCACCACCGTTCGGATTCACCGGGGAGCTGTTTTTT. This encodes CASSPPFGFTGELFF. Filled out from reference TRBV18 and TRBJ2-2, the complete variable domain reads NAGVMQNPRHLVRRRGQEARLRCSPMKGHSHVYWYRQLPEEGLKFMVYLQKENIIDESGMPKERFSAEFPKEGPSILRIQQVVRGDSAAYFCASSPPFGFTGELFFGEGSRLTVL.

This chain joins TRBV19 and TRBJ1-1, with 7 bases lining up with TRBD1. This CDR3 region has 14 residues. Germline CDR1 is LNHDA and CDR2 is SQIVND (reference sequence). The trim removed 7 bases at V and 1 base at J, leaving 6 bases unmatched. CDR3: CASTAGQANTEAFF. The CDR3 DNA follows: TGTGCCAGTACCGCCGGACAGGCGAACACTGAAGCTTTCTTT.

The chain employs TRBV7-3 and TRBJ1-2; D not resolved. V lost 5 bases and J 0 bases, leaving 7 bases between the germline ends. Germline V CDR1 and CDR2: SGHTA, FQGTGA. There are 13 residues in the CDR3. DNA of the CDR3: TGTGCCAGCAGCCAAAACCCTAACTATGGCTACACCTTC. This sequence encodes CASSQNPNYGYTF.

V usage is TRBV6-5 and J usage is TRBJ1-2; D unresolved. V dropped 4 bases and J dropped 4 bases, with 7 bases sitting between them. CDR3 length: 12 residues. From germline, CDR1 is MNHEY and CDR2 SVGAGI. This CDR3 reads CASSSGSYGYTF. The CDR3 coding sequence is TGTGCCAGCAGTTCCGGCAGCTATGGCTACACCTTC.

The genes are TRBV5-1 and TRBJ2-2; D is unresolved. V dropped 5 bases and J dropped 2 bases, with 16 bases sitting between them. Germline V gene data show CDR1 as SGHRS and CDR2 as YFSETQ. The CDR3 extends over 16 amino acids. The chain's CDR3 is CASRGSQTGNTGELFF. In nucleotides, the CDR3 is TGCGCCAGCAGGGGGTCACAGACTGGCAACACCGGGGAGCTGTTTTTT. The complete variable domain, with remaining parts taken from reference TRBV5-1 and TRBJ2-2, reads KAGVTQTPRYLIKTRGQQVTLSCSPISGHRSVSWYQQTPGQGLQFLFEYFSETQRNKGNFPGRFSGRQFSNSRSEMNVSTLELGDSALYLCASRGSQTGNTGELFFGEGSRLTVL.

The chain links TRBV6-5 to TRBJ1-1; TRBD1 matches 7 bases. CDR1 is MNHEY and CDR2 is SVGAGI in the germline V gene. The CDR3 is made up of 13 amino acids. V shed 1 base and J 7 bases; nucleotides not matched to a gene: 3. The CDR3 sequence is CASSYFRQGEAFF. CDR3 DNA: TGTGCCAGCAGTTACTTCCGACAGGGTGAAGCTTTCTTT.

The chain combines TRBV14 with TRBJ1-1; D call uncertain. The V and J ends lost 6 bases and 1 base respectively, with 15 bases between them. Per the germline V gene, CDR1 is SGHDN and CDR2 is FVKESK. This CDR3 is 15 amino acids long. The CDR3 loop reads CASSYGGLSNTEAFF. In DNA form, the CDR3 reads TGTGCCAGCAGTTACGGTGGGCTATCGAACACTGAAGCTTTCTTT.

The V gene is TRBV5-1, the J gene TRBJ2-1; 7 nucleotides line up with TRBD2. Germline CDR1 SGHRS, CDR2 YFSETQ. Trimming removed 3 bases from V and 0 bases from J; junction bases left unmatched: 9. This CDR3 is built from 17 residues. CDR3 residues: CASSSYQRGLSYNEQFF. The CDR3 bases are TGCGCCAGCAGCTCGTACCAGCGGGGCCTCTCCTACAATGAGCAGTTCTTC.

The chain recombines TRBV10-1 with TRBJ2-3; TRBD2 matches 9 bases. This CDR3 is built from 16 residues. CDR1 and CDR2 (germline): WNHNN, SYGVQD (reference sequence). V gave up 3 bases and J gave up 5 bases; unmatched junction bases: 9. The CDR3 here is CASSDRRGGHEDTQYF. CDR3 DNA: TGCGCCAGCAGTGATAGGCGGGGGGGCCATGAAGATACGCAGTATTTT.

This chain connects TRBV5-1 to TRBJ2-3; D perhaps matches TRBD2 (5 bases). The CDR3 consists of 13 residues. The germline gives CDR1 SGHRS, CDR2 YFSETQ. V was clipped by 4 bases and J by 4 bases, with 10 bases between them. The CDR3 protein is CASSPSIADTQYF. DNA for the CDR3: TGCGCCAGCAGCCCTAGCATCGCAGATACGCAGTATTTT.

This chain uses TRBV5-1 with TRBJ1-3; D remains unclear. V lost 0 bases to trimming and J lost 3 bases, with 13 bases between them. The CDR3 has 16 amino acids. Germline V CDR1 and CDR2: SGHRS, YFSETQ. The CDR3 protein is CASSLVPRRFGNTIYF. CDR3 bases: TGCGCCAGCAGCTTGGTTCCCCGACGCTTTGGAAACACCATATATTTT.

This clone was observed a few times. The V call is TRBV29-1, the J call TRBJ2-5; D may be TRBD1 (6 bases). The CDR3 spans 13 residues. Per germline, CDR1 SQVTM and CDR2 ANQGSEA. V was cut by 3 bases and J by 5 bases, with 13 bases left in between. In DNA form, the CDR3 reads TGCAGCGTTGACAGGGGAATTGTGGAGACCCAGTACTTC. It translates to CSVDRGIVETQYF.

The rearrangement links TRBV4-1 to TRBJ1-4; TRBD1 is a possible D gene (5 bases). Germline V gene sequence: CDR1 MGHRA, CDR2 YSYEKL. The CDR3 is 13 residues long. Between the trimmed V and J ends, which lost 5 bases and 8 bases, there was a span of 12 bases. The CDR3: CASSSTKGEKLFF. CDR3 DNA sequence: TGCGCCAGCAGCTCAACGAAGGGGGAAAAACTGTTTTTT.

J is TRBJ2-2 and V is TRBV7-3; D unclear. The CDR3 totals 13 residues. V lost 5 bases and J 5 bases, leaving 9 bases between the germline ends. Germline CDR1 SGHTA, CDR2 FQGTGA. CDR3 protein: CASSLLKTGELFF. CDR3 nucleotides: TGTGCCAGCAGCCTACTAAAAACCGGGGAGCTGTTTTTT.

The chain couples TRBV19 to TRBJ2-1; TRBD1 or TRBD2 may be the D gene (6 bases each). This CDR3 is built from 13 residues. The germline V gene has CDR1 LNHDA and CDR2 SQIVND (reference sequence). The V and J ends lost 5 bases and 14 bases respectively, with 19 bases between them. The CDR3: CASSEGMGGSEFF. CDR3 nucleotides: TGTGCCAGTAGTGAGGGTATGGGGGGCTCCGAGTTCTTC.

The genes are TRBV9 and TRBJ2-7; D unresolved. There are 12 residues in the CDR3. Germline CDR1 SGDLS, CDR2 YYNGEE. V was shortened by 3 bases and J by 2 bases, with 6 bases between the two germline ends. For the CDR3, the DNA is TGTGCCAGCAGCGATTCTACCTACGAGCAGTACTTC. It encodes CASSDSTYEQYF.

The genes are TRBV5-1 and TRBJ2-7; D remains ambiguous. Germline V gene sequence: CDR1 SGHRS, CDR2 YFSETQ. The CDR3 totals 14 residues. V was cut by 0 bases and J by 5 bases, with 12 bases left in between. CDR3 in amino acids: CASSLASVAHEQYF. In nucleotides, the CDR3 is TGCGCCAGCAGCTTGGCGTCCGTTGCGCACGAGCAGTACTTC.

This sequence joins TRBV19 and TRBJ1-1; TRBD1 agrees at 7 bases. The germline gives CDR1 LNHDA, CDR2 SQIVND (reference sequence). The CDR3 runs 14 residues. V lost 4 bases, J lost 2 bases, and 4 bases stayed unmatched. This CDR3 reads CASSTDRANTEAFF. CDR3 bases: TGTGCCAGTAGTACCGACAGGGCAAACACTGAAGCTTTCTTT. Variable domain in full (rest from reference TRBV19 and TRBJ1-1): DGGITQSPKYLFRKEGQNVTLSCEQNLNHDAMYWYRQDPGQGLRLIYYSQIVNDFQKGDIAEGYSVSREKKESFPLTVTSAQKNPTAFYLCASSTDRANTEAFFGQGTRLTVV.

The CDR3 loop reads CAWDSGGYGYTF. The DNA of the CDR3 is TGTGCCTGGGACAGTGGCGGCTATGGCTACACCTTC. J is TRBJ1-2 and V is TRBV30; maybe TRBD1 (5 bases). Germline CDR1 reads GTSNPN; CDR2 reads SVGIG (reference sequence). The V gene lost 5 bases and the J gene lost 4 bases, with 11 bases spanning the gap. This CDR3 comprises 12 residues.